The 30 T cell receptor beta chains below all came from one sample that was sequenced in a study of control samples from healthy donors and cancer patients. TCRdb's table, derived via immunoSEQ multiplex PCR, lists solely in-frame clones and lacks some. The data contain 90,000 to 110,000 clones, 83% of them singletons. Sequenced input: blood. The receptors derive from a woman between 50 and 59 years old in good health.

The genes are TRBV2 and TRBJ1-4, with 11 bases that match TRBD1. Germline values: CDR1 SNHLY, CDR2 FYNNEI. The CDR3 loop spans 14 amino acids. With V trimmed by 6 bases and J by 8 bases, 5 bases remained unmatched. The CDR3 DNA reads TGTGCCAGCAGGAGGGACAGGGGGGAGGAAAAACTGTTTTTT. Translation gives CASRRDRGEEKLFF.

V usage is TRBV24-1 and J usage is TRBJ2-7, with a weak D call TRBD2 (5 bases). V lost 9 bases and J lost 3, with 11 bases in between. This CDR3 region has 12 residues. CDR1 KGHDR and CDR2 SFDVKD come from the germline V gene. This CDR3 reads CATPSRDYEQYF. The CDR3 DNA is TGTGCCACCCCTAGCCGGGACTACGAGCAGTACTTC.

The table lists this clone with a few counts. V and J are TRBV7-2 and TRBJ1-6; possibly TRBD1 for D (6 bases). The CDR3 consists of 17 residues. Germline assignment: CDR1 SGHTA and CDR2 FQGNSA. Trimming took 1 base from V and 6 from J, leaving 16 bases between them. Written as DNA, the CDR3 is TGTGCCAGCAGCTTAGTACCGGCAGGGGTGGGTAATTCACCCCTCCACTTT. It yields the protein CASSLVPAGVGNSPLHF.

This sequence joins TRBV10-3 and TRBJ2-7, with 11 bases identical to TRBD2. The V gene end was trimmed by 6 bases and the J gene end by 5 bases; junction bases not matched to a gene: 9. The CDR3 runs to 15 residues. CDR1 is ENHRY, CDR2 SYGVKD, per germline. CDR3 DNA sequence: TGTGCCATCAGAACCCTACTAGCGGGGGTGAACGAGCAGTACTTC. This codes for CAIRTLLAGVNEQYF.

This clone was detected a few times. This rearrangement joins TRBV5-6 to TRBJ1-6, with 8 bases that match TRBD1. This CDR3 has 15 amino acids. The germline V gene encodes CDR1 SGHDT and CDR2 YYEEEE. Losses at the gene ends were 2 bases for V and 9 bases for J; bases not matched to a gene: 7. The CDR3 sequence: CASSLIQGAVSPLHF. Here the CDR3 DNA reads TGTGCCAGCAGCTTAATTCAGGGGGCTGTTTCACCCCTCCACTTT. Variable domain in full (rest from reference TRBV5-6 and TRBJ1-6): DAGVTQSPTHLIKTRGQQVTLRCSPKSGHDTVSWYQQALGQGPQFIFQYYEEEERQRGNFPDRFSGHQFPNYSSELNVNALLLGDSALYLCASSLIQGAVSPLHFGNGTRLTVT.

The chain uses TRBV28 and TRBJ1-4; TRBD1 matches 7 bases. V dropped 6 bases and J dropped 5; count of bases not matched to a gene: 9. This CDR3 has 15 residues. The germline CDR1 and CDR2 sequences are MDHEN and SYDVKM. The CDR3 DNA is TGTGCCAGCAGGAGGCCAGGGGGAGGGAATGAAAAACTGTTTTTT. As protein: CASRRPGGGNEKLFF.

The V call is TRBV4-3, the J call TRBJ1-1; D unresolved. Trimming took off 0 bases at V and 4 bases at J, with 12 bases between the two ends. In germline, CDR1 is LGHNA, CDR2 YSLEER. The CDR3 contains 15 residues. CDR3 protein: CASSQDVGWGTEAFF. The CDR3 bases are TGCGCCAGCAGCCAAGATGTGGGGTGGGGCACTGAAGCTTTCTTT.

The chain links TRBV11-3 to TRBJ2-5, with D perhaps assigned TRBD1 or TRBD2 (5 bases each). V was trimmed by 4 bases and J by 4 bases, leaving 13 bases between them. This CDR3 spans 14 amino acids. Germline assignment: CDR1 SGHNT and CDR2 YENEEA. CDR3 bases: TGTGCCAGCAGCTCGAGCCGGGGCGGAGAGACCCAGTACTTC. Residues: CASSSSRGGETQYF.

CDR3 region: CASSPRGGMTATNEKLFF. The DNA of the CDR3 is TGTGCCAGCAGTCCACGTGGAGGTATGACAGCAACTAATGAAAAACTGTTTTTT. V gene TRBV28 combines with J gene TRBJ1-4; D may be TRBD1 (5 bases). The germline V gene has CDR1 MDHEN and CDR2 SYDVKM. This CDR3 region has 18 residues. The V end was cut by 5 bases, the J end by 0 bases, with 19 bases between.

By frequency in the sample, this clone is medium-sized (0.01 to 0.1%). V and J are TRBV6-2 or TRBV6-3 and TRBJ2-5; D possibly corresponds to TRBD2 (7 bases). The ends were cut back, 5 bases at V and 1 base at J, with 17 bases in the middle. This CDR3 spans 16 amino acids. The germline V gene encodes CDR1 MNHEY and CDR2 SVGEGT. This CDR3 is CASSQRGGRTQETQYF. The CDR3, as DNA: TGTGCCAGCAGTCAAAGGGGGGGTAGAACCCAAGAGACCCAGTACTTC.

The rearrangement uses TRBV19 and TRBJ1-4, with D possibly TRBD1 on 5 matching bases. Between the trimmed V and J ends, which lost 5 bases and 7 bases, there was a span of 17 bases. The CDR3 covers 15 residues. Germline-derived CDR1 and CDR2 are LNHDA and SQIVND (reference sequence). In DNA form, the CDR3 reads TGTGCCAGTAGTCCCAGGACAAATTTTGGTGAAAAACTGTTTTTT. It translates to CASSPRTNFGEKLFF.

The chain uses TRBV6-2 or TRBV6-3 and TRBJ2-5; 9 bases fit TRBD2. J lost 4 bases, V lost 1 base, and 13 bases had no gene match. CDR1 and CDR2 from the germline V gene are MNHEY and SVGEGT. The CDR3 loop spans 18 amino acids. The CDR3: CASSYLTSGGWIGETQYF. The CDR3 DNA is TGTGCCAGCAGTTACTTGACGAGCGGGGGGTGGATTGGAGAGACCCAGTACTTC.

The CDR3 nucleotides read TGTGCCAGCAGCCATCCCTCTACAAACGAGCAGTACTTC. Translated, it gives CASSHPSTNEQYF. The gene calls are TRBV11-3 and TRBJ2-7; D is unresolved. This CDR3 has 13 amino acids. Looked up from germline, CDR1 is SGHNT and CDR2 is YENEEA. Trimming removed 5 bases at V and 5 bases at J, with 13 bases between.

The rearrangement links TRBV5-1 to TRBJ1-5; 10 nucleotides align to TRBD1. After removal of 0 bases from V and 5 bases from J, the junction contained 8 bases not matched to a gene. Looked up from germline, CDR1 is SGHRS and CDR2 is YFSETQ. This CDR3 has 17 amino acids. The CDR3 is CASSLEPRDRGYQPQHF. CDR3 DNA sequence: TGCGCCAGCAGCTTGGAGCCCCGGGACAGGGGTTATCAGCCCCAGCATTTT.

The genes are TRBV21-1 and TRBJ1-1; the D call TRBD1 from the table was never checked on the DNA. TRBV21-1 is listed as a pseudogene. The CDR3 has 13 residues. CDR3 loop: CASSKGQGSDGFF. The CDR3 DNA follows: TGTGCCAGCAGCAAGGGACAGGGGAGTGATGGTTTCTTT.

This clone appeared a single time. In DNA form, the CDR3 reads TGTGCCAGCAGTGGGGGATACAATGAGCAGTTCTTC. Translated: CASSGGYNEQFF. The rearrangement joins TRBV2 to TRBJ2-1; D is undetermined. The CDR3 covers 12 residues. Germline V CDR1 and CDR2: SNHLY, FYNNEI. Trimming left V 4 bases short and J 4 bases short, with 5 bases between. Together with reference TRBV2 and TRBJ2-1, the CDR3 gives the full variable domain: EPEVTQTPSHQVTQMGQEVILRCVPISNHLYFYWYRQILGQKVEFLVSFYNNEISEKSEIFDDQFSVERPDGSNFTLKIRSTKLEDSAMYFCASSGGYNEQFFGPGTRLTVL.

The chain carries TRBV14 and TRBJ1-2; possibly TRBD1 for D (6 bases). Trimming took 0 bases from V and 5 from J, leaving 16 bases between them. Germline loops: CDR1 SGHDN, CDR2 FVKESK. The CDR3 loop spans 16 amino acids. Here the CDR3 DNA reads TGTGCCAGCAGCCAAGATCGTCGGGGGGGCTTTTATGGCTACACCTTC. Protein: CASSQDRRGGFYGYTF.

CDR3 nucleotides: TGTGCCAGTAGTCGTAGCGGGAGCTCGTACGAGCAGTACTTC. Encoded protein: CASSRSGSSYEQYF. This chain connects TRBV19 to TRBJ2-7; 9 bases align to TRBD2. The V gene's germline CDR1 is LNHDA and CDR2 SQIVND (reference sequence). CDR3 length: 14 amino acids. The J segment lost 4 bases and the V segment lost 5 bases, leaving 6 bases of the junction unmatched. The whole variable domain, filled in from reference TRBV19 and TRBJ2-7, reads DGGITQSPKYLFRKEGQNVTLSCEQNLNHDAMYWYRQDPGQGLRLIYYSQIVNDFQKGDIAEGYSVSREKKESFPLTVTSAQKNPTAFYLCASSRSGSSYEQYFGPGTRLTVT.

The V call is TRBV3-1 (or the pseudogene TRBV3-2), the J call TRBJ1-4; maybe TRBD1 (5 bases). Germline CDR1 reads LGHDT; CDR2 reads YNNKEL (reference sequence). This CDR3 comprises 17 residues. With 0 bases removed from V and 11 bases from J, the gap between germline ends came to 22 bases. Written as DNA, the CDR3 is TGTGCCAGCAGCCAAGAGGTACAGGCCCGGCGCCAATCGAAACTGTTTTTT. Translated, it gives CASSQEVQARRQSKLFF.

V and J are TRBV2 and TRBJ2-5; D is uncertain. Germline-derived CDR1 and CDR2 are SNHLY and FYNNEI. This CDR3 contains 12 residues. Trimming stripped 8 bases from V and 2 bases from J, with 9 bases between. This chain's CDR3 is CASGRKQETQYF. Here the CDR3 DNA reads TGTGCCAGCGGACGGAAGCAAGAGACCCAGTACTTC.

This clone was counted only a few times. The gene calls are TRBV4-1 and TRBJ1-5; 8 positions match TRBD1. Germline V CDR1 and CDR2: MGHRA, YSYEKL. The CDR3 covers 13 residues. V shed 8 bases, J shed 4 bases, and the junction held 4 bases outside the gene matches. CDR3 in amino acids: CASGGQGNQPQHF. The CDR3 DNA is TGCGCCAGCGGTGGACAGGGAAATCAGCCCCAGCATTTT.

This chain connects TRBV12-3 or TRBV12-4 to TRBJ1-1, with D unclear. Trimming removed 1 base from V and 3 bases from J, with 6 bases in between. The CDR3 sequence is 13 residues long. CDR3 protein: CASSLVGDTEAFF. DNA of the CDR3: TGTGCCAGCAGTTTAGTGGGCGACACTGAAGCTTTCTTT.

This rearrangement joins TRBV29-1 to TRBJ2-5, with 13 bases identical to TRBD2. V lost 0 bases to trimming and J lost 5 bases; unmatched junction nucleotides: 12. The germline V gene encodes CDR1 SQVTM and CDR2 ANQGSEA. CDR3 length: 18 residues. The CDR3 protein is CSVEDLRTSGGVVETQYF. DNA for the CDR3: TGCAGCGTTGAAGATCTACGTACTAGCGGGGGGGTAGTTGAGACCCAGTACTTC.

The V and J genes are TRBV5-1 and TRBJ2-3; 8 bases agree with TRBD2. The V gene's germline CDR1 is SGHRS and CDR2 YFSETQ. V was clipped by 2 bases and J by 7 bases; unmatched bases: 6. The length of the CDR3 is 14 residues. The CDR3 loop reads CASSFEGLGNTQYF. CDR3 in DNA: TGCGCCAGCAGCTTTGAGGGACTAGGGAATACGCAGTATTTT.

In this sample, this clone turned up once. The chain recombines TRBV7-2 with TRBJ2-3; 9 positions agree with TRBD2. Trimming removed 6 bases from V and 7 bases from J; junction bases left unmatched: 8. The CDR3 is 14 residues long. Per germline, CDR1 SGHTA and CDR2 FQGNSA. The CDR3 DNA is TGTGCCAGCAGAAGCGGGGGGCTCGCGAATACGCAGTATTTT. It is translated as CASRSGGLANTQYF.

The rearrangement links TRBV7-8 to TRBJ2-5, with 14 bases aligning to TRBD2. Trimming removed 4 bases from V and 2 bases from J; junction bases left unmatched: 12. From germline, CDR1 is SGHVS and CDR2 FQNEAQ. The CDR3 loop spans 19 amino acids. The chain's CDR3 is CASSSTGTSGRGGQETQYF. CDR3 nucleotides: TGTGCCAGCAGCTCCACCGGGACTAGCGGGAGAGGAGGGCAAGAGACCCAGTACTTC.

CDR3 region: CASSLVLLGQTNYEQYF. The CDR3 DNA reads as TGTGCCAGCAGTTTAGTCCTTTTGGGACAGACAAACTACGAGCAGTACTTC. The rearrangement uses TRBV28 and TRBJ2-7, with 7 bases that match TRBD1. V shed 2 bases, J shed 3 bases, and the junction held 13 bases outside the gene matches. The CDR3 runs to 17 residues. Germline CDR1 MDHEN, CDR2 SYDVKM.

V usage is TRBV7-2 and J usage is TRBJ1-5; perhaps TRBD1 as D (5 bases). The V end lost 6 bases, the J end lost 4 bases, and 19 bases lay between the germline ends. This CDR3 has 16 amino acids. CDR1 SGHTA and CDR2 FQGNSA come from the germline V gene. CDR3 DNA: TGTGCCAGCAGTCCCAGGACCGGCAGGGCTAATCAGCCCCAGCATTTT. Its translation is CASSPRTGRANQPQHF.

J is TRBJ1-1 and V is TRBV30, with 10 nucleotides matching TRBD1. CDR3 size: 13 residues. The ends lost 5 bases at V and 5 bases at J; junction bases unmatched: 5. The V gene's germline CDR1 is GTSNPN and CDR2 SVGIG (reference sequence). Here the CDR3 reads CAWGPGQGTEAFF. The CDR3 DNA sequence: TGTGCCTGGGGGCCGGGACAGGGGACTGAAGCTTTCTTT. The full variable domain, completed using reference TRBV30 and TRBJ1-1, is SQTIHQWPATLVQPVGSPLSLECTVEGTSNPNLYWYRQAAGRGLQLLFYSVGIGQISSEVPQNLSASRPQDRQFILSSKKLLLSDSGFYLCAWGPGQGTEAFFGQGTRLTVV.

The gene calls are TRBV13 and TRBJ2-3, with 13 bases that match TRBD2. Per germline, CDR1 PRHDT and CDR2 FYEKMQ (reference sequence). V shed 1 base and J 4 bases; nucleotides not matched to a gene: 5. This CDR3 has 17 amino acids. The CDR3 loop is CASSLVGLAGVSDTQYF. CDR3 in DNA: TGTGCCAGCAGCTTAGTAGGACTAGCGGGGGTCTCAGATACGCAGTATTTT.